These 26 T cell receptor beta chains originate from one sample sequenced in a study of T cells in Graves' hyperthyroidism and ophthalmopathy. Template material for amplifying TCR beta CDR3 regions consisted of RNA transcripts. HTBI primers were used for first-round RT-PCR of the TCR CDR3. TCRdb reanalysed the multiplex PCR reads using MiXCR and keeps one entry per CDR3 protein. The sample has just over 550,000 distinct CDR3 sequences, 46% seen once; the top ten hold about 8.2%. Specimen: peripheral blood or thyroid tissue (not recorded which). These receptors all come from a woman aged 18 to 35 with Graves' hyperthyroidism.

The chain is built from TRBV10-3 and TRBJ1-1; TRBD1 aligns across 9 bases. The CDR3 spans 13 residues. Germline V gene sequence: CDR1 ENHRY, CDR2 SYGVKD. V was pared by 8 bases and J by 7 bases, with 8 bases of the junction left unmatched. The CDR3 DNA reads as TGTGCCATCCCACCCGGGACAGGGAATGAAGCTTTCTTT. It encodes CAIPPGTGNEAFF.

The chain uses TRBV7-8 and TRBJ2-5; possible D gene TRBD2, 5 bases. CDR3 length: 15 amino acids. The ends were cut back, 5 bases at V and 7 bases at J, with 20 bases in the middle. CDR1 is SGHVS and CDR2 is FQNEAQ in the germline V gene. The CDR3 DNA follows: TGTGCCAGCAGCCCTGACACCGGGGATTCAAGGACCCAGTACTTC. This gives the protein CASSPDTGDSRTQYF.

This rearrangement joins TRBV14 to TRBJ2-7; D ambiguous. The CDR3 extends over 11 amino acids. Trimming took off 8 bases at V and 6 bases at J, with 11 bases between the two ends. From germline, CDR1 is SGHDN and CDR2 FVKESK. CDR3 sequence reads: CASAAGPEQYF. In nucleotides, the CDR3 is TGTGCCAGCGCAGCAGGTCCCGAGCAGTACTTC.

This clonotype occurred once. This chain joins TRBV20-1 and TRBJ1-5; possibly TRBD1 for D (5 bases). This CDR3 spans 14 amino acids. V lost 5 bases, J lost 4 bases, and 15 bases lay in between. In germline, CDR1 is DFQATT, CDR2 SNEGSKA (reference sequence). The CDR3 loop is CSALGRVLNQPQHF. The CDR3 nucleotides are TGCAGTGCTTTAGGCAGGGTGTTGAATCAGCCCCAGCATTTT.

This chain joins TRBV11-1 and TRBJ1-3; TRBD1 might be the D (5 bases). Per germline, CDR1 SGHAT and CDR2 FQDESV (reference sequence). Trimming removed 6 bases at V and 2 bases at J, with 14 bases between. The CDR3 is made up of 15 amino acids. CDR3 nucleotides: TGTGCCAGCAGTCCGACCGGGACCCCTGGAAACACCATATATTTT. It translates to CASSPTGTPGNTIYF.

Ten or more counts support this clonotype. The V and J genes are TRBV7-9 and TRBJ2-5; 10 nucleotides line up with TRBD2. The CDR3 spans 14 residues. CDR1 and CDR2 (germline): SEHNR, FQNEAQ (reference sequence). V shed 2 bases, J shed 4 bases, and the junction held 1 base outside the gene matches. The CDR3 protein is CASSLLAGVETQYF. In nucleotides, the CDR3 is TGTGCCAGCAGCTTACTAGCGGGAGTAGAGACCCAGTACTTC.

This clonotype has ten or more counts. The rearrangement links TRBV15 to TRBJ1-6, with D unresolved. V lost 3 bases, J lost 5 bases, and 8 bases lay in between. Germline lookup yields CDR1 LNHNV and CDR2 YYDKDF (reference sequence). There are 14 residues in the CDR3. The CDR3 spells CATSSREHNSPLHF. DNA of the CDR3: TGTGCCACCAGCAGCCGGGAGCATAATTCACCCCTCCACTTT. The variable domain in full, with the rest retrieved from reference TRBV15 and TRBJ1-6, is DAMVIQNPRYQVTQFGKPVTLSCSQTLNHNVMYWYQQKSSQAPKLLFHYYDKDFNNEADTPDNFQSRRPNTSFCFLDIRSPGLGDTAMYLCATSSREHNSPLHFGNGTRLTVT.

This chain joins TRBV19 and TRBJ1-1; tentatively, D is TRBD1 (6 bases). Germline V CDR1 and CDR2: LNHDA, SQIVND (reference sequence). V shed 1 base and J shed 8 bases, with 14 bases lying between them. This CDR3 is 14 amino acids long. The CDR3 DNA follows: TGTGCCAGTAGTATAGGCGGGGGGCGCACCGAAGCTTTCTTT. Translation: CASSIGGGRTEAFF.

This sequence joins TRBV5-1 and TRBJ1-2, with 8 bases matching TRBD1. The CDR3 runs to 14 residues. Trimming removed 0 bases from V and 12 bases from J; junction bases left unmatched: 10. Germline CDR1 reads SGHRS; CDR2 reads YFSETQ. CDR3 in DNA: TGCGCCAGCAGCTTGGGAAGCAGGGGGCGCGATGACACCTTC. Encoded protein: CASSLGSRGRDDTF.

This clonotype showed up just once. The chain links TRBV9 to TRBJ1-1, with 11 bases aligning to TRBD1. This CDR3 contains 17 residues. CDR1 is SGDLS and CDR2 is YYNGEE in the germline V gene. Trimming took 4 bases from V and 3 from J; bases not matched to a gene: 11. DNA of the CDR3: TGTGCCAGCAGCTACGGACAGGGGGCTAAGCGGTACACTGAAGCTTTCTTT. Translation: CASSYGQGAKRYTEAFF.

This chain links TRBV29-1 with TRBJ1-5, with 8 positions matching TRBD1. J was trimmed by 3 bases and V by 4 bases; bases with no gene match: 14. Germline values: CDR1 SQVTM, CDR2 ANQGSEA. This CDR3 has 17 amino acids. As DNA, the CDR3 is TGCAGCGTTGGCGAGCTAGGGGGGACAGGTTACAATCAGCCCCAGCATTTT. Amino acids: CSVGELGGTGYNQPQHF.

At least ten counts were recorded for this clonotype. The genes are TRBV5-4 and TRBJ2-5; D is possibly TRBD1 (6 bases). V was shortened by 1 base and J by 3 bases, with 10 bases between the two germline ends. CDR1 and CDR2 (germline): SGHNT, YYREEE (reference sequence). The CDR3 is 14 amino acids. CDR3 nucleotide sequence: TGTGCCAGCAGCTTGACGGCAGGGGAAGAGACCCAGTACTTC. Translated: CASSLTAGEETQYF.

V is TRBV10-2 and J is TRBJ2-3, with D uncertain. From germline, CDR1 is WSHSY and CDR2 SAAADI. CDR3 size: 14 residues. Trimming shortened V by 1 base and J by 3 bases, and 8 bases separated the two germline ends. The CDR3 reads CASSEFLRTDTQYF. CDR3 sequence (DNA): TGCGCCAGCAGTGAGTTCCTTCGAACAGATACGCAGTATTTT.

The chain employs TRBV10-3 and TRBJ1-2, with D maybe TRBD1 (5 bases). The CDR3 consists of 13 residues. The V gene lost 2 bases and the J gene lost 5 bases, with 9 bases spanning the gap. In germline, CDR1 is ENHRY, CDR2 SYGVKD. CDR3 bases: TGTGCCATCAGTGAGGAAGGGGCGTATGGCTACACCTTC. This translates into CAISEEGAYGYTF.

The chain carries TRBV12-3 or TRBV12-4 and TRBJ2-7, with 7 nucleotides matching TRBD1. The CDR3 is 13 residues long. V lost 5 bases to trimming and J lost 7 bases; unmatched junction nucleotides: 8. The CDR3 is CASSPGGFGEQYF. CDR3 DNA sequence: TGTGCCAGCAGTCCAGGGGGATTCGGTGAGCAGTACTTC.

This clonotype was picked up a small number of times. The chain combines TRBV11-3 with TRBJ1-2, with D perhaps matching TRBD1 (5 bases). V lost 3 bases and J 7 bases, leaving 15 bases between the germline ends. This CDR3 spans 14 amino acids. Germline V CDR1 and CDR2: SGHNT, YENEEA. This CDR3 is CASSLDGPQGGYTF. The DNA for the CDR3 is TGTGCCAGCAGCTTGGACGGGCCTCAGGGTGGCTACACCTTC.

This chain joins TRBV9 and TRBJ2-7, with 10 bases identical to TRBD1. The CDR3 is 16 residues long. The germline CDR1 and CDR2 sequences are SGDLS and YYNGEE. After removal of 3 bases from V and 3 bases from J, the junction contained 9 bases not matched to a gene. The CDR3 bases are TGTGCCAGCAGCGCCTTGACAGGGGGCAACGTCTACGAGCAGTACTTC. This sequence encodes CASSALTGGNVYEQYF.

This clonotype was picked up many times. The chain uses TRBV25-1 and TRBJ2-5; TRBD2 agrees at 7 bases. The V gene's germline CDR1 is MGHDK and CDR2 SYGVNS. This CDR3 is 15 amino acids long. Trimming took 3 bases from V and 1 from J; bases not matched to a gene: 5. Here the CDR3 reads CASSDYGGSQETQYF. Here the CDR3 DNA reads TGTGCCAGCAGTGATTACGGGGGGAGCCAAGAGACCCAGTACTTC.

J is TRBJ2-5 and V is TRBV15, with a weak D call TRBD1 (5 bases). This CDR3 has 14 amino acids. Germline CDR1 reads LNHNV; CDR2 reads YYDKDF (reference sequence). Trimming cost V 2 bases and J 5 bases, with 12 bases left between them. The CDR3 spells CATSRTGAHETQYF. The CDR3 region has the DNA TGTGCCACCAGCAGAACAGGCGCCCACGAGACCCAGTACTTC.

CDR3 coding DNA: TGTGCCAGCAGCTTCCGGGATAATAAGCGGGTAGAGCAGTACTTC. Translated: CASSFRDNKRVEQYF. The V gene is TRBV7-9, the J gene TRBJ2-7, with TRBD2 as a possible D gene (6 bases). V dropped 3 bases and J dropped 7 bases, with 19 bases sitting between them. Germline CDR1 is SEHNR and CDR2 is FQNEAQ (reference sequence). The CDR3 spans 15 residues.

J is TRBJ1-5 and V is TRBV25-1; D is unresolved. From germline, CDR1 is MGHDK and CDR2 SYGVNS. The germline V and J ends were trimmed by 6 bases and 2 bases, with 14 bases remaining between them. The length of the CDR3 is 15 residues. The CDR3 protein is CASRTLGLGNQPQHF. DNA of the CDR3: TGTGCCAGCAGGACACTTGGGCTGGGCAATCAGCCCCAGCATTTT. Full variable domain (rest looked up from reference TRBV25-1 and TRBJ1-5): EADIYQTPRYLVIGTGKKITLECSQTMGHDKMYWYQQDPGMELHLIHYSYGVNSTEKGDLSSESTVSRIRTEHFPLTLESARPSHTSQYLCASRTLGLGNQPQHFGDGTRLSIL.

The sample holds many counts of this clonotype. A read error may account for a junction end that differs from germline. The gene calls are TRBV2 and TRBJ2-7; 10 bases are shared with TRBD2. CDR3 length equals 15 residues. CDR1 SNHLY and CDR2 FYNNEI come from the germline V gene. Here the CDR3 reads CASSQAGGPTYEQYF. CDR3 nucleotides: TGTGCCAGCAGTCAAGCGGGAGGGCCAACCTACGAGCAGTACTTC.

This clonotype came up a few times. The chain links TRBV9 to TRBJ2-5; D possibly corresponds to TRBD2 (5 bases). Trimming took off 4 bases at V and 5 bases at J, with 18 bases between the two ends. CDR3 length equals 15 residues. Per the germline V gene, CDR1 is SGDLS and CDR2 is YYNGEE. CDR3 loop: CASSYGAGSAETQYF. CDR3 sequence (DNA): TGTGCCAGCAGCTACGGCGCGGGCAGTGCGGAGACCCAGTACTTC. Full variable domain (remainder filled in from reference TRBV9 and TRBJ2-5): DSGVTQTPKHLITATGQRVTLRCSPRSGDLSVYWYQQSLDQGLQFLIQYYNGEERAKGNILERFSAQQFPDLHSELNLSSLELGDSALYFCASSYGAGSAETQYFGPGTRLLVL.

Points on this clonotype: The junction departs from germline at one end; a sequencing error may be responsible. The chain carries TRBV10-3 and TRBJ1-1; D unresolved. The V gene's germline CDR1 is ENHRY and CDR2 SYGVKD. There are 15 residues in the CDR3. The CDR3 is CASSRGRIMNTEAFF. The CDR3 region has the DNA TGTGCCAGCAGTAGAGGACGGATCATGAACACTGAAGCTTTCTTT.

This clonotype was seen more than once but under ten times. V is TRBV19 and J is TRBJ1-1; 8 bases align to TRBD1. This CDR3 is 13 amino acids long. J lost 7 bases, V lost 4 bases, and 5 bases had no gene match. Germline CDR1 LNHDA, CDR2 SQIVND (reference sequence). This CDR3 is CASSKTGVYEAFF. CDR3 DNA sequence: TGTGCCAGTAGTAAGACAGGGGTTTATGAAGCTTTCTTT.

In DNA, the CDR3 is TGCGCCAGCAGCTTGGAGGGGGGCCGTGGAGAGACCCAGTACTTC. Amino acids: CASSLEGGRGETQYF. The gene calls are TRBV5-1 and TRBJ2-5, with D perhaps TRBD1 or TRBD2 (6 bases each). The CDR3 extends over 15 amino acids. CDR1 is SGHRS and CDR2 is YFSETQ in the germline V gene. V was clipped by 0 bases and J by 4 bases, with 13 bases between them.